In this sample, the clone carrying this TCR beta chain turned up many times. The library came from three nested PCR rounds adapted from ARM-PCR protocols. Using its own MiXCR run on the multiplex PCR reads, TCRdb lists one record per CDR3 protein. This repertoire shows some 99,000 distinct CDR3 sequences, roughly three fifths found once; its top ten account for roughly 19%. The germline gives CDR1 SGHVS, CDR2 FQNEAQ. V gave up 5 bases and J gave up 8 bases, with 16 bases separating them. This CDR3 region has 14 residues. This entry comes from a study of tumor and adjacent non-tumor tissue in lung cancer. RNA was extracted from bulk tissue without any cell sorting. More than 3 cm separated this lung sample from the edge of the tumor.

J is TRBJ2-1 and V is TRBV7-8; D ambiguous. The origin of this receptor is a man in his fifties or sixties with non-small cell lung cancer. The sequenced sample was distant non-tumor lung tissue. The CDR3 sequence: CASSPVDERDEQFF. The CDR3 DNA reads TGTGCCAGCAGCCCTGTAGACGAGCGCGATGAGCAGTTCTTC.